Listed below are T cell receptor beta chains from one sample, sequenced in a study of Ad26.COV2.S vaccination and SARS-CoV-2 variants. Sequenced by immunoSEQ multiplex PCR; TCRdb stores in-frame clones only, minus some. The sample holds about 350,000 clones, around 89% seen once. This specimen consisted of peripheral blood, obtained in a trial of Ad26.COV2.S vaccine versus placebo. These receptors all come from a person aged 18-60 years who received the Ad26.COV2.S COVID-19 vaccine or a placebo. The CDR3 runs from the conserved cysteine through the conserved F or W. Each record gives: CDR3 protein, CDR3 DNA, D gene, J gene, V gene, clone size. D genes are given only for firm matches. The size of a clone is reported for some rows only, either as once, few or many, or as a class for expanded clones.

CDR3 protein: CASSEDLSNQPQHF; CDR3 DNA: TGTGCCAGTAGTGAAGATCTAAGCAATCAGCCCCAGCATTTT; D gene: -; J gene: TRBJ1-5; V gene: TRBV19; clone size: -
CDR3 protein: CASSEQEYTEAFF; CDR3 DNA: TGTGCCAGCAGTGAACAGGAGTACACTGAAGCTTTCTTT; D gene: -; J gene: TRBJ1-1; V gene: TRBV6-1; clone size: -
CDR3 protein: CSVEAGLAVNEQFF; CDR3 DNA: TGCAGCGTTGAAGCGGGACTAGCGGTCAATGAGCAGTTCTTC; D gene: TRBD2; J gene: TRBJ2-1; V gene: TRBV29-1; clone size: -
CDR3 protein: CASSLFSYSTGKGNTIYF; CDR3 DNA: TGTGCCAGCAGTTTATTCTCTTACAGCACAGGGAAAGGAAACACCATATATTTT; D gene: -; J gene: TRBJ1-3; V gene: TRBV28; clone size: -
CDR3 protein: CASGLVDEQYF; CDR3 DNA: TGTGCTAGTGGCCTCGTAGACGAGCAGTACTTC; D gene: -; J gene: TRBJ2-7; V gene: TRBV12-5; clone size: -
CDR3 protein: CASSSTGHEKLFF; CDR3 DNA: TGTGCCAGCAGCTCTACGGGGCATGAAAAACTGTTTTTT; D gene: -; J gene: TRBJ1-4; V gene: TRBV7-9; clone size: -
CDR3 protein: CASSSRGGNQPQHF; CDR3 DNA: TGTGCCAGCAGTTCCAGGGGCGGCAATCAGCCCCAGCATTTT; D gene: -; J gene: TRBJ1-5; V gene: TRBV2; clone size: -
CDR3 protein: CASSYSRVNTEAFF; CDR3 DNA: TGTGCCAGCAGTTACTCGCGAGTGAACACTGAAGCTTTCTTT; D gene: -; J gene: TRBJ1-1; V gene: TRBV6-5; clone size: few
CDR3 protein: CASSFGRVTEAFF; CDR3 DNA: TGTGCCAGCAGTTTCGGCAGGGTAACTGAAGCTTTCTTT; D gene: -; J gene: TRBJ1-1; V gene: TRBV27; clone size: -
CDR3 protein: CATSDLQFGGRETQYF; CDR3 DNA: TGTGCCACCAGTGATTTGCAATTCGGGGGCAGGGAGACCCAGTACTTC; D gene: -; J gene: TRBJ2-5; V gene: TRBV24-1; clone size: -
CDR3 protein: CAISEQTGGAGTEAFF; CDR3 DNA: TGTGCCATCAGTGAGCAGACAGGGGGCGCGGGGACTGAAGCTTTCTTT; D gene: TRBD1; J gene: TRBJ1-1; V gene: TRBV10-3; clone size: -
CDR3 protein: CSVEVLFGPAGVRNQETQYF; CDR3 DNA: TGCAGCGTTGAAGTTTTGTTTGGACCGGCTGGTGTGCGCAACCAAGAGACCCAGTACTTC; D gene: -; J gene: TRBJ2-5; V gene: TRBV29-1; clone size: -
CDR3 protein: CASSLELAESEQYF; CDR3 DNA: TGTGCCAGCAGCTTGGAACTAGCGGAAAGCGAGCAGTACTTC; D gene: TRBD2; J gene: TRBJ2-7; V gene: TRBV5-5; clone size: -
CDR3 protein: CACLSSGSWAEQFF; CDR3 DNA: TGTGCCTGTCTATCTAGCGGGAGTTGGGCTGAGCAGTTCTTC; D gene: TRBD2; J gene: TRBJ2-1; V gene: TRBV30; clone size: once
CDR3 protein: CARERSRAYF; CDR3 DNA: TGTGCCAGGGAGAGGTCAAGAGCGTACTTC; D gene: -; J gene: TRBJ2-7; V gene: TRBV28; clone size: -
CDR3 protein: CASRYGTSRNQPQHF; CDR3 DNA: TGTGCCAGCAGGTACGGGACATCCCGCAATCAGCCCCAGCATTTT; D gene: -; J gene: TRBJ1-5; V gene: TRBV2; clone size: -
CDR3 protein: CASSPGQGVRNEQFF; CDR3 DNA: TGTGCCAGTAGTCCCGGACAGGGGGTAAGAAATGAGCAGTTCTTC; D gene: TRBD1; J gene: TRBJ2-1; V gene: TRBV19; clone size: -
CDR3 protein: CASSLDHKSRDEKLFF; CDR3 DNA: TGTGCCAGCAGCTTAGATCATAAATCCAGGGATGAAAAACTGTTTTTT; D gene: -; J gene: TRBJ1-4; V gene: TRBV7-6; clone size: -
CDR3 protein: CASSFSGANVLTF; CDR3 DNA: TGCGCCAGCAGCTTTTCCGGGGCCAACGTCCTGACTTTC; D gene: -; J gene: TRBJ2-6; V gene: TRBV5-1; clone size: -
CDR3 protein: CASSQELGTYEQYF; CDR3 DNA: TGTGCCAGCAGCCAAGAACTAGGTACCTACGAGCAGTACTTC; D gene: -; J gene: TRBJ2-7; V gene: TRBV14; clone size: -
CDR3 protein: CASSNRTRDSPLHF; CDR3 DNA: TGTGCCAGCAGCAACAGGACAAGGGATTCACCCCTCCACTTT; D gene: -; J gene: TRBJ1-6; V gene: TRBV6-4; clone size: few